A single sample gave rise to the 26 T cell receptor beta chains below, sequenced in a study of T cells after yellow fever vaccination. TCRdb reanalysed the 5' RACE reads using MiXCR and keeps one entry per CDR3 protein. Among under 400,000 distinct CDR3 sequences listed, more than 9% were seen once. Sample: PBMCs, taken on the day of the first yellow fever vaccination. These receptors came from a man in his late teens or twenties who received the YFV17D yellow fever vaccine.

This clonotype was observed at least ten times. The chain carries TRBV4-3 and TRBJ2-7; tentative D call: TRBD2 (6 bases). Germline CDR1 reads LGHNA; CDR2 reads YSLEER. V was shortened by 0 bases and J by 1 base, with 7 bases between the two germline ends. The CDR3 has 14 amino acids. The CDR3 sequence: CASSQEGGSYEQYF. The CDR3 bases are TGCGCCAGCAGCCAAGAGGGGGGATCCTACGAGCAGTACTTC.

J is TRBJ2-3 and V is TRBV11-2, with 9 positions matching TRBD2. The CDR3 sequence is 16 residues long. Germline values: CDR1 SGHAT, CDR2 FQNNGV. With 3 bases clipped from V and 2 bases from J, the junction kept 6 bases outside the gene matches. The CDR3 is CASSFDSGGYTDTQYF. CDR3 in DNA: TGTGCCAGCAGCTTCGATAGCGGGGGATACACAGATACGCAGTATTTT.

Only a few counts were recorded for this clonotype. The chain links TRBV9 to TRBJ2-6; D call uncertain. The CDR3 runs to 15 residues. V was shortened by 0 bases and J by 0 bases, with 4 bases between the two germline ends. From germline, CDR1 is SGDLS and CDR2 YYNGEE. CDR3 region: CASSVVYSGANVLTF. The CDR3 DNA follows: TGTGCCAGCAGCGTAGTGTACTCTGGGGCCAACGTCCTGACTTTC.

V gene TRBV5-1 combines with J gene TRBJ1-1; D ambiguous. With 4 bases removed from V and 5 bases from J, the gap between germline ends came to 12 bases. The CDR3 extends over 13 amino acids. Germline lookup yields CDR1 SGHRS and CDR2 YFSETQ. DNA of the CDR3: TGCGCCAGCAGCGTCCAAGGGTTAACTGAAGCTTTCTTT. Protein product: CASSVQGLTEAFF.

This chain joins TRBV29-1 and TRBJ2-3; TRBD1 matches at 10 bases. The CDR3 runs 15 residues. Trimming at V came to 3 bases and at J to 0 bases, leaving 3 bases not matched to a gene. CDR1 is SQVTM and CDR2 is ANQGSEA in the germline V gene. The CDR3 region has the DNA TGCAGCGTTGACCAGGGACAGGGGAGCACAGATACGCAGTATTTT. It codes for CSVDQGQGSTDTQYF.

This clonotype was found a few times. The chain is built from TRBV24-1 and TRBJ1-1; D perhaps matches TRBD1 (5 bases). The CDR3 extends over 12 amino acids. The germline gives CDR1 KGHDR, CDR2 SFDVKD. Trimming left V 1 base short and J 10 bases short, with 9 bases between. The CDR3 protein is CATSDFSGAAFF. CDR3 nucleotide sequence: TGTGCCACCAGTGATTTTTCCGGGGCAGCTTTCTTT.

V is TRBV10-3 and J is TRBJ2-3; a weak D match, TRBD2 (5 bases). Trimming pared 1 base from V and 2 bases from J, leaving 13 bases between. Germline CDR1 and CDR2: ENHRY and SYGVKD. The CDR3 extends over 16 amino acids. CDR3 sequence: CAISEFYSGATDTQYF. The CDR3 nucleotides read TGTGCCATCAGTGAGTTCTACAGCGGAGCCACAGATACGCAGTATTTT.

In this sample, this clonotype turned up many times. This chain joins TRBV7-2 and TRBJ2-6; 7 nucleotides align to TRBD1. The ends lost 1 base at V and 2 bases at J; junction bases unmatched: 2. The CDR3 extends over 16 amino acids. Per the germline V gene, CDR1 is SGHTA and CDR2 is FQGNSA. The CDR3 region is CASSLGTGAGANVLTF. Written as DNA, the CDR3 is TGTGCCAGCAGCTTAGGGACAGGTGCTGGGGCCAACGTCCTGACTTTC.

About this clonotype itself: This sequence may be a read error, since a much larger clone differs from it by one base. This chain links TRBV12-3 or TRBV12-4 with TRBJ1-5; D not certain. The CDR3 is 13 amino acids. Trimming shortened V by 3 bases and J by 2 bases, and 5 bases separated the two germline ends. The CDR3 is CASSFGRNQPQHF. CDR3 bases: TGTGCCAGCAGTTTCGGTCGCAATCAGCCCCAGCATTTT.

This chain links TRBV20-1 with TRBJ1-4; D not resolved. Deletions cut 5 bases from V and 6 bases from J, with 4 bases between. The CDR3 totals 10 residues. Germline V gives CDR1 DFQATT, CDR2 SNEGSKA (reference sequence). This CDR3 is CSAQYEKLFF. In DNA, the CDR3 is TGCAGTGCTCAATATGAAAAACTGTTTTTT.

The chain is built from TRBV6-2 or TRBV6-3 and TRBJ2-1; a possible D gene is TRBD2 (6 bases). The V end lost 5 bases, the J end lost 5 bases, and 13 bases lay between the germline ends. Germline V gene data show CDR1 as MNHEY and CDR2 as SVGEGT. The CDR3 has 14 residues. Written as DNA, the CDR3 is TGTGCCAGCAGTCCCGCCGGGAGCAACAATGAGCAGTTCTTC. Translation: CASSPAGSNNEQFF.

V and J are TRBV28 and TRBJ1-1; D is perhaps TRBD1 (5 bases). Trimming shortened V by 2 bases and J by 5 bases, and 12 bases separated the two germline ends. The CDR3 covers 14 residues. The V gene's germline CDR1 is MDHEN and CDR2 SYDVKM. The CDR3 nucleotides are TGTGCCAGCAGTTTACCAGGGATCGGGACTGAAGCTTTCTTT. The encoded protein is CASSLPGIGTEAFF.

CDR3 loop: CASRSGTIQETQYF. In DNA, the CDR3 is TGTGCCAGCAGGTCCGGGACTATCCAAGAGACCCAGTACTTC. The V gene is TRBV7-2, the J gene TRBJ2-5; TRBD2 matches 7 bases. The CDR3 is 14 amino acids. J gave up 1 base and V 6 bases, and 5 bases lay outside the gene matches. CDR1 SGHTA and CDR2 FQGNSA come from the germline V gene.

This clonotype was detected only a few times. The chain joins TRBV20-1 to TRBJ1-1; no clear D. V was trimmed by 5 bases and J by 7 bases, leaving 23 bases between them. This CDR3 contains 15 residues. Germline V CDR1 and CDR2: DFQATT, SNEGSKA (reference sequence). The CDR3 nucleotides are TGCAGTGCTGTGAATCCCTTACGATCGACTGATGAAGCTTTCTTT. This codes for CSAVNPLRSTDEAFF.

This clonotype has just a few counts. This rearrangement joins TRBV6-2 or TRBV6-3 to TRBJ2-7; 9 positions match TRBD1. Trimming cost V 6 bases and J 6 bases; bases outside gene matches: 6. Germline assignment: CDR1 MNHEY and CDR2 SVGEGT. This CDR3 comprises 13 residues. CDR3: CASRGTGSSEQYV. The CDR3 nucleotides read TGTGCCAGCAGAGGGACAGGGTCGAGCGAGCAGTACGTC.

This clonotype has at least ten counts. This chain uses TRBV5-4 with TRBJ1-4; TRBD1 agrees at 8 bases. V was clipped by 4 bases and J by 5 bases; unmatched bases: 4. The germline CDR1 and CDR2 sequences are SGHNT and YYREEE (reference sequence). The CDR3 has 14 residues. CDR3 sequence (DNA): TGTGCCAGCAGCCTTCAGGGGGCAAATGAAAAACTGTTTTTT. This codes for CASSLQGANEKLFF.

Regarding this clonotype: The junction does not match germline at one end; this may be a read error. The chain employs TRBV27 and TRBJ2-1; 9 bases are a match to TRBD1. The CDR3 contains 17 residues. Germline values: CDR1 MNHEY, CDR2 SMNVEV (reference sequence). The DNA for the CDR3 is TGTGCCAGCAGTGGCTGGCCAGACAGGGGGGGTAACAATGAGCATTTCTTC. Translation: CASSGWPDRGGNNEHFF.

The chain combines TRBV7-9 with TRBJ2-2; perhaps TRBD1 as D (6 bases). Germline V gene sequence: CDR1 SEHNR, CDR2 FQNEAQ (reference sequence). Trimming shortened V by 6 bases and J by 5 bases, and 13 bases separated the two germline ends. The length of the CDR3 is 14 residues. The CDR3 loop is CASRPPDRTGELFF. CDR3 bases: TGTGCCAGCAGGCCACCTGACAGGACCGGGGAGCTGTTTTTT.

This clonotype was seen a handful of times. The chain links TRBV5-1 to TRBJ2-5; D tentatively fits TRBD1 or TRBD2 (5 bases each). The germline V gene has CDR1 SGHRS and CDR2 YFSETQ. Trimming took off 5 bases at V and 3 bases at J, with 11 bases between the two ends. The CDR3 contains 13 residues. Written as DNA, the CDR3 is TGCGCCAGCAGTTGGGGGTTCGAAGAGACCCAGTACTTC. Its translation is CASSWGFEETQYF.

This clonotype occurred a few times. The gene calls are TRBV4-2 and TRBJ2-5; 14 bases are a match to TRBD2. The trim removed 3 bases at V and 4 bases at J, leaving 1 base unmatched. The CDR3 has 15 residues. The V gene's germline CDR1 is LGHNA and CDR2 YNFKEQ. CDR3: CASSHGTSGGETQYF. As DNA, the CDR3 is TGTGCCAGCAGCCATGGGACTAGCGGGGGAGAGACCCAGTACTTC.

The genes are TRBV29-1 and TRBJ2-1; perhaps TRBD2 as D (7 bases). Trimming stripped 8 bases from V and 8 bases from J, with 19 bases between. The germline V gene has CDR1 SQVTM and CDR2 ANQGSEA. The CDR3 loop spans 13 amino acids. The DNA of the CDR3 is TGCAGCTCGAAGGGGGGGCATTATTATGAGCAGTTCTTC. It is translated as CSSKGGHYYEQFF.

This clonotype was counted only a few times. This sequence joins TRBV5-1 and TRBJ2-7; D gene ambiguous. Germline lookup yields CDR1 SGHRS and CDR2 YFSETQ. Trimming took off 0 bases at V and 6 bases at J, with 19 bases between the two ends. This CDR3 region has 16 residues. CDR3: CASSLESGFSFPEQYV. The CDR3, as DNA: TGCGCCAGCAGCTTGGAGTCCGGGTTTTCATTTCCCGAGCAGTACGTC.

This clonotype was picked up a small number of times. V usage is TRBV5-5 and J usage is TRBJ1-2; D is unresolved. The germline CDR1 and CDR2 sequences are SGHKS and YYEKEE (reference sequence). V shed 4 bases and J shed 3 bases, with 16 bases lying between them. The CDR3 is 15 residues long. CDR3 bases: TGTGCCAGCAGCCTCCGATTAATCGGTGACTATGGCTACACCTTC. Translated: CASSLRLIGDYGYTF.

This chain connects TRBV6-1 to TRBJ2-3, with D possibly matching TRBD2 (7 bases). V lost 8 bases and J 2 bases, leaving 20 bases between the germline ends. CDR3 size: 16 residues. Germline values: CDR1 MNHNS, CDR2 SASEGT. CDR3 residues: CASGSVGGRDTDTQYF. Here the CDR3 DNA reads TGTGCCAGCGGGTCTGTGGGGGGGCGGGACACAGATACGCAGTATTTT.

The chain joins TRBV27 to TRBJ1-6; D remains ambiguous. In germline, CDR1 is MNHEY, CDR2 SMNVEV (reference sequence). The V end was cut by 3 bases, the J end by 6 bases, with 12 bases between. This CDR3 has 15 residues. Here the CDR3 DNA reads TGTGCCAGCAGTTTGGTTGGCGTTGGTAATTCACCCCTCCACTTT. This encodes CASSLVGVGNSPLHF.

The gene calls are TRBV20-1 and TRBJ2-1, with D uncertain. Germline V gene lookup returns CDR1 DFQATT and CDR2 SNEGSKA (reference sequence). This CDR3 contains 15 residues. V lost 3 bases and J lost 0, with 12 bases in between. CDR3 residues: CSASPELRSYNEQFF. The CDR3, as DNA: TGCAGTGCTAGTCCAGAACTGCGCTCCTACAATGAGCAGTTCTTC.